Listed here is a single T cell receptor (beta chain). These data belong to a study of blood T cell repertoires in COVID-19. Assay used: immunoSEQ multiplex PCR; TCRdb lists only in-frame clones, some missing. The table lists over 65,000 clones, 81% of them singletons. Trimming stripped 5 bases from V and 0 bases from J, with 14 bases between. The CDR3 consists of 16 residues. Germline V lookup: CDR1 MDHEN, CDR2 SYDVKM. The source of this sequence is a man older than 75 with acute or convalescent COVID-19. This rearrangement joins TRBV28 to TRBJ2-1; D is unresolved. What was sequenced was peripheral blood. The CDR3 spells CASSRLTPSSYNEQFF. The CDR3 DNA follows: TGTGCCAGCAGTAGATTAACACCTAGCTCCTACAATGAGCAGTTCTTC. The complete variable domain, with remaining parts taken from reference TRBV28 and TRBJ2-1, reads DVKVTQSSRYLVKRTGEKVFLECVQDMDHENMFWYRQDPGLGLRLIYFSYDVKMKEKGDIPEGYSVSREKKERFSLILESASTNQTSMYLCASSRLTPSSYNEQFFGPGTRLTVL.